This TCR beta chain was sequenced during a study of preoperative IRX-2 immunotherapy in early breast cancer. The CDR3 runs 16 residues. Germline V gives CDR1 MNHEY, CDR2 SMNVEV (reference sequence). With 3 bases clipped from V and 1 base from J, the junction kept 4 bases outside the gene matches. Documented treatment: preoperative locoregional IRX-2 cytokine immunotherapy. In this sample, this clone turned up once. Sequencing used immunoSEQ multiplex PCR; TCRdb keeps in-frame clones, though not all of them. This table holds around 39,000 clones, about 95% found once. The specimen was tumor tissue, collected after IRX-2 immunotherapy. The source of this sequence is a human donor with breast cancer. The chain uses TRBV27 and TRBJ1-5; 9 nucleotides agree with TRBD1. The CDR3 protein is CASSFSGQGSNQPQHF. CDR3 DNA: TGTGCCAGCAGTTTCTCAGGACAGGGGAGCAATCAGCCCCAGCATTTT.